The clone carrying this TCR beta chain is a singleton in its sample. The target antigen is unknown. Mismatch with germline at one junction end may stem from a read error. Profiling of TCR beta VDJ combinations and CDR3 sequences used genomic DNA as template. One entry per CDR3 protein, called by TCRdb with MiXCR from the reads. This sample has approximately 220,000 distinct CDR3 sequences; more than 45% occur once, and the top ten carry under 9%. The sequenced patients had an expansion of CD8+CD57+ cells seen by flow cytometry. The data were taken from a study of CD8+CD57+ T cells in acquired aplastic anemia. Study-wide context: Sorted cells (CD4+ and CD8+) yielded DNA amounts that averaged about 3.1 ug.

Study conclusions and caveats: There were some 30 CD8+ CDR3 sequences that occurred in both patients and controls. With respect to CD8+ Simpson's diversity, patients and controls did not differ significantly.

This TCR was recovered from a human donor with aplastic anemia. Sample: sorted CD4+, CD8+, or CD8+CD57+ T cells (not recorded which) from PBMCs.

The DNA of the CDR3 is TGCGCCAGCAGCCAAGAGGGAGGGCCCGGGGAGCAGTACTTC. The encoded protein is CASSQEGGPGEQYF. The genes are TRBV7-8 and TRBJ2-7; 7 nucleotides align to TRBD2. The CDR3 loop spans 14 amino acids. Germline CDR1 is SGHVS and CDR2 is FQNEAQ. Together with reference TRBV7-8 and TRBJ2-7, the CDR3 gives the full variable domain: GAGVSQSPRYKVAKRGQDVALRCDPISGHVSLFWYQQALGQGPEFLTYFQNEAQLDKSGLPSDRFFAERPEGSVSTLKIQRTQQEDSAVYLCASSQEGGPGEQYFGPGTRLTVT.